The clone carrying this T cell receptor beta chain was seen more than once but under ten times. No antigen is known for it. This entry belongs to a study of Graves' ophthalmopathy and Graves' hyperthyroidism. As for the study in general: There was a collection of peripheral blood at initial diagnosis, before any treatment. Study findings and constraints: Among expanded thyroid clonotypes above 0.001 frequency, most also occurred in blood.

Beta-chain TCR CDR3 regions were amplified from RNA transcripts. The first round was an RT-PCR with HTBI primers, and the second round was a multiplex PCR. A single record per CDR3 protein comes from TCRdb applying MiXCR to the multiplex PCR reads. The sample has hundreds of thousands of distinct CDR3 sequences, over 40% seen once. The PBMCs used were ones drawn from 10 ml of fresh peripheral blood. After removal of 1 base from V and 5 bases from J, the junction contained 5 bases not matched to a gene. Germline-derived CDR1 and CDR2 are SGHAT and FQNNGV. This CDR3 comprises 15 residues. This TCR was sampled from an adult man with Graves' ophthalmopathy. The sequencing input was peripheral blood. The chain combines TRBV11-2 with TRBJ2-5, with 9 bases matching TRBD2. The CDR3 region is CASSLGGRARETQYF. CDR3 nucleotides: TGTGCCAGCAGCTTAGGCGGGAGGGCCCGGGAGACCCAGTACTTC.